The next 20 T cell receptor beta chains were all read from a single sample in a study of T-cell reconstitution after alpha-beta-depleted transplantation in children. This sample's TCRbeta library carried unique molecular identifier barcodes. TCRdb itself ran the PCR reads through MiXCR, one entry per CDR3 protein. The sample holds 400,000 to 500,000 distinct CDR3 sequences, around 9.9% seen once. The input for sequencing was PBMCs from the stem cell graft donor, taken from the stem cell graft. These TCRs come from a human donor who donated a stem cell graft to a child with acute myeloid leukemia.

In its sample, this clonotype was seen many times. At one of its ends the junction is not consistent with the germline gene, which may arise from a read error. This chain uses TRBV7-7 with TRBJ2-1, with 10 bases fitting TRBD2. This CDR3 is built from 15 residues. Per the germline V gene, CDR1 is SSHAT and CDR2 is FNYEAQ (reference sequence). The CDR3 region has the DNA TGTGCTAGCAGCCCCTCAGCGGGGGGGCTTTTTGAGCAGTTCTTC. It translates to CASSPSAGGLFEQFF.

V gene TRBV20-1 combines with J gene TRBJ2-2; D perhaps matches TRBD1 (5 bases). V lost 7 bases, J lost 6 bases, and 15 bases lay in between. This CDR3 spans 13 amino acids. In germline, CDR1 is DFQATT, CDR2 SNEGSKA (reference sequence). CDR3 nucleotide sequence: TGCAGTGTGCAGGGCTCCGAGGCCGGGGAGCTGTTTTTT. Encoded protein: CSVQGSEAGELFF.

The rearrangement joins TRBV6-1 to TRBJ2-1; 7 nucleotides match TRBD2. This CDR3 has 13 amino acids. With V trimmed by 7 bases and J by 10 bases, 10 bases remained unmatched. CDR1 MNHNS and CDR2 SASEGT come from the germline V gene. CDR3 nucleotides: TGTGCCAGCAAAAGACTAGCATCGAAGGAGCAGTTCTTC. This sequence encodes CASKRLASKEQFF.

This rearrangement joins TRBV12-3 or TRBV12-4 to TRBJ2-7; D is unclear. CDR3 length: 14 amino acids. The V and J ends lost 1 base and 6 bases respectively, with 13 bases between them. The CDR3 here is CASSLVGSLGEQYF. The CDR3 DNA reads TGTGCCAGCAGTTTAGTAGGCAGCCTGGGCGAGCAGTACTTC.

This chain connects TRBV18 to TRBJ2-1, with TRBD2 identical over 8 bases. After removal of 2 bases from V and 8 bases from J, the junction contained 8 bases not matched to a gene. Germline V CDR1 and CDR2: KGHSH, LQKENI. This CDR3 contains 15 residues. In DNA, the CDR3 is TGTGCCAGCTCACCAGGGGCGGCGGGGGGAGATGAGCAGTTCTTC. Encoded protein: CASSPGAAGGDEQFF.

The chain employs TRBV12-3 or TRBV12-4 and TRBJ2-3; 8 bases map to TRBD2. CDR3 size: 17 residues. Trimming cost V 2 bases and J 4 bases; bases outside gene matches: 11. The CDR3 loop is CASSLSLREGGSDTQYF. For the CDR3, the DNA is TGTGCCAGCAGTTTATCCCTCCGGGAGGGAGGGTCAGATACGCAGTATTTT.

The chain couples TRBV20-1 to TRBJ2-1; D may be TRBD2 (6 bases). The CDR3 sequence is 13 residues long. V gave up 5 bases and J gave up 8 bases, with 16 bases separating them. In germline, CDR1 is DFQATT, CDR2 SNEGSKA (reference sequence). The CDR3 is CSAVLLGGDEQFF. The CDR3 bases are TGCAGTGCTGTGCTGCTAGGAGGGGATGAGCAGTTCTTC.

This clonotype occurred a few times. The V gene is TRBV10-3, the J gene TRBJ2-1; 7 nucleotides align to TRBD2. The CDR3 runs 15 residues. Losses at the gene ends were 3 bases for V and 5 bases for J; bases not matched to a gene: 7. Germline V gives CDR1 ENHRY, CDR2 SYGVKD. CDR3: CAISEGSGANNEQFF. CDR3 in DNA: TGTGCCATCAGTGAAGGAAGCGGGGCCAACAATGAGCAGTTCTTC.

There are many counts of this clonotype. The chain combines TRBV7-2 with TRBJ2-1; TRBD2 aligns across 7 bases. Germline V gives CDR1 SGHTA, CDR2 FQGNSA. With 0 bases clipped from V and 1 base from J, the junction kept 0 bases outside the gene matches. The CDR3 is made up of 15 amino acids. CDR3 region: CASSLAAGSYNEQFF. The CDR3 DNA reads TGTGCCAGCAGCTTAGCAGCGGGATCCTACAATGAGCAGTTCTTC.

This clonotype has a handful of counts. This chain connects TRBV3-1 to TRBJ2-1; possible D gene TRBD2, 6 bases. V lost 3 bases and J 6 bases, leaving 12 bases between the germline ends. Germline CDR1 and CDR2: LGHDT and YNNKEL (reference sequence). This CDR3 has 14 amino acids. The CDR3 nucleotides are TGTGCCAGCAGCCAGACGGGGGTGTTCAATGAGCAGTTCTTC. It is translated as CASSQTGVFNEQFF.

This clonotype occurred a few times. The CDR3 bases are TGTGCCAGCAGCCTACTAGCGGGGAAGTCACATACGCAGTATTTT. Residues: CASSLLAGKSHTQYF. The chain employs TRBV5-5 and TRBJ2-3; 10 bases line up with TRBD2. Unmatched junction bases numbered 9, after V lost 4 bases and J lost 7 bases. This CDR3 region has 15 residues. Germline CDR1 reads SGHKS; CDR2 reads YYEKEE (reference sequence). Drawing the rest from reference TRBV5-5 and TRBJ2-3, the complete variable domain is DAGVTQSPTHLIKTRGQQVTLRCSPISGHKSVSWYQQVLGQGPQFIFQYYEKEERGRGNFPDRFSARQFPNYSSELNVNALLLGDSALYLCASSLLAGKSHTQYFGPGTRLTVL.

In its sample, this clonotype was seen a few times. The chain employs TRBV10-3 and TRBJ2-1, with 9 bases that match TRBD1. The ends lost 6 bases at V and 9 bases at J; junction bases unmatched: 12. This CDR3 region has 15 residues. Germline V gene sequence: CDR1 ENHRY, CDR2 SYGVKD. CDR3 DNA: TGTGCCATCAGGCCGGGACAGGGTGTCGATGCTGAGCAGTTCTTC. Its protein product is CAIRPGQGVDAEQFF.

This clonotype was found many times. The gene calls are TRBV12-3 or TRBV12-4 and TRBJ1-5, with a tentative D call TRBD1 (6 bases). CDR3 length: 13 amino acids. Trimming removed 6 bases from V and 6 bases from J, with 12 bases in between. The CDR3 loop reads CASRETGRQPQHF. The CDR3 coding sequence is TGTGCCAGCAGAGAGACAGGCCGTCAGCCCCAGCATTTT.

The table lists this clonotype with many counts. The rearrangement joins TRBV12-3 or TRBV12-4 to TRBJ2-7; TRBD2 matches 7 bases. V shed 7 bases, J shed 0 bases, and the junction held 15 bases outside the gene matches. The CDR3 runs to 17 residues. CDR3: CASTPPWAGESSYEQYF. The CDR3 nucleotides read TGTGCCAGCACCCCGCCTTGGGCGGGGGAATCCTCCTACGAGCAGTACTTC.

This clonotype was counted only a few times. V usage is TRBV18 and J usage is TRBJ2-7; tentatively, D is TRBD1 (6 bases). CDR3 length equals 16 residues. Per the germline V gene, CDR1 is KGHSH and CDR2 is LQKENI. Trimming took 3 bases from V and 6 from J, leaving 21 bases between them. Here the CDR3 DNA reads TGTGCCAGCTCACCCGCACAGGGTAGTGGATTAGGCGAGCAGTACGTC. It encodes CASSPAQGSGLGEQYV.

This clonotype was counted ten times or more. This sequence joins TRBV27 and TRBJ2-1, with D unresolved. The CDR3 contains 15 residues. The V gene lost 0 bases and the J gene lost 6 bases, with 12 bases spanning the gap. CDR1 is MNHEY, CDR2 SMNVEV, per germline (reference sequence). This chain's CDR3 is CASSLSGLRVNEQFF. DNA of the CDR3: TGTGCCAGCAGTTTATCAGGATTAAGGGTCAATGAGCAGTTCTTC.

This CDR3 reads CASSYSSIAEKLFF. The CDR3 DNA is TGTGCCAGCAGTTACTCCTCGATCGCTGAAAAACTGTTTTTT. The chain links TRBV6-5 to TRBJ1-4; no firm D call. Germline V gives CDR1 MNHEY, CDR2 SVGAGI. The germline V and J ends were trimmed by 0 bases and 7 bases, with 9 bases remaining between them. CDR3 length: 14 residues.

This clonotype came up a few times. The CDR3 nucleotides are TGTGCCAGCAGCGTAGCTGGGGCGGGGAAAGAGACCCAGTACTTC. Amino acids: CASSVAGAGKETQYF. The V gene is TRBV9, the J gene TRBJ2-5, with D tentatively TRBD2 (6 bases). CDR3 length: 15 residues. Germline loops: CDR1 SGDLS, CDR2 YYNGEE. V lost 0 bases and J lost 3, with 12 bases in between.

This chain links TRBV7-9 with TRBJ1-2; D gene ambiguous. Germline CDR1 is SEHNR and CDR2 is FQNEAQ (reference sequence). The CDR3 contains 13 residues. V lost 7 bases to trimming and J lost 5 bases, with 14 bases between them. As DNA, the CDR3 is TGTGCCAGCAACAAACTCCTTCGGTATGGCTACACCTTC. Translation gives CASNKLLRYGYTF.

This clonotype was counted between two and nine times. The chain is built from TRBV20-1 and TRBJ1-4; a possible D gene is TRBD1 (5 bases). V was shortened by 0 bases and J by 3 bases, with 11 bases between the two germline ends. The germline CDR1 and CDR2 sequences are DFQATT and SNEGSKA (reference sequence). The length of the CDR3 is 15 residues. CDR3 nucleotide sequence: TGCAGTGCTAGAGATCTGGCCAGGGCTAATGAAAAACTGTTTTTT. Translated, it gives CSARDLARANEKLFF.